This record looks at one T cell receptor (beta chain) sequence and its context. Its target is not known. This sample stems from a study of cytomegalovirus exposure and HLA in healthy donors. Study-level points and caveats: Among donors in an Asian-associated ancestry cluster, a later analysis reportedly found fewer N-insertions than the roughly 670-donor mean.

The PCR had 60 Vbeta and 13 Jbeta primers. The table came from immunoSEQ multiplex PCR; TCRdb's copy has only in-frame clones and leaves some out. The sample lists 150,000 to 160,000 clones, approximately 69% occurring once. The CDR3 is 14 amino acids. The germline CDR1 and CDR2 sequences are SEHNR and FQNEAQ (reference sequence). Trimming removed 5 bases at V and 2 bases at J, with 12 bases between. The chain carries TRBV7-9 and TRBJ1-2, with D hard to call. The source of this sequence is a man aged 25-45 years in good health and CMV-seronegative. Material: PBMCs. The CDR3 protein is CASSHLERNYGYTF. The CDR3 DNA sequence: TGTGCCAGCAGCCACCTCGAGAGAAACTATGGCTACACCTTC. Using reference TRBV7-9 and TRBJ1-2 for the parts outside the CDR3, the full variable domain is DTGVSQNPRHKITKRGQNVTFRCDPISEHNRLYWYRQTLGQGPEFLTYFQNEAQLEKSRLLSDRFSAERPKGSFSTLEIQRTEQGDSAMYLCASSHLERNYGYTFGSGTRLTVV.